A selection of T cell receptor beta chains follows, all from one sample in a study of blood T cell repertoires in COVID-19. Profiling relied on immunoSEQ multiplex PCR, and the TCRdb table lists in-frame clones only, not all of them. The table has 300,000 to 450,000 clones, about 92% seen once; the top ten hold 3.9%. Sequencing used peripheral blood. The receptors shown here come from a woman aged 55 to 70 with COVID-19, enrolled during active disease. Both conserved end residues are part of each CDR3. Each record gives: clone size, V gene, J gene, D gene, CDR3 DNA, CDR3 protein. D genes are given only for firm matches. Size tells how often a clone was seen (once, few, many) or the class of an expanded clone, and some rows leave it out.

NA	TRBV28	TRBJ1-2	NA	TGTGCCAGCAGCCAAGCCTATGGCTACACCTTC	CASSQAYGYTF
NA	TRBV18	TRBJ1-1	NA	TGTGCCAGCTCACCACGCGGGGATGAAGCTTTCTTT	CASSPRGDEAFF
NA	TRBV27	TRBJ1-4	NA	TGTGCCAGCAGTCCGTCCGGGTTCACTAATGAAAAACTGTTTTTT	CASSPSGFTNEKLFF
NA	TRBV12-3/TRBV12-4	TRBJ1-5	NA	TGTGCCAGCAGCTTACAGGGCAATCAGCCCCAGCATTTT	CASSLQGNQPQHF
NA	TRBV5-5	TRBJ2-2	TRBD2	TGTGCCAGCAGCCCTAGCGGGAACACCGGGGAGCTGTTTTTT	CASSPSGNTGELFF
once	TRBV23-1	TRBJ2-3	NA	TGCGCCAGCCGTCCGGTTGATTGCACAGGACCTACAGATACGCAGTATTTT	CASRPVDCTGPTDTQYF
NA	TRBV7-8	TRBJ2-5	TRBD1	TGTGCCAGCAGCACCCGGACAGGGCCCCAAGAGACCCAGTACTTC	CASSTRTGPQETQYF
few	TRBV21-1	TRBJ2-1	NA	TGTGCCGCAAACGACAGTCTATTTAGGTATGAGCAGTTCTTC	CAANDSLFRYEQFF
NA	TRBV27	TRBJ1-2	TRBD1	TGTGCCAGCAGTCCTCGACAGGGAGGTGCCTCACCTTATGGCTACACCTTC	CASSPRQGGASPYGYTF
NA	TRBV11-2	TRBJ2-7	NA	TGTGCCAGCAGCTTAGGTACCGGCTCCTACGAGCAGTACTTC	CASSLGTGSYEQYF
NA	TRBV19	TRBJ1-5	TRBD1	TGTGCCAGTAGTATGGGGCCAGGGGGCTATAGCAATCAGCCCCAGCATTTT	CASSMGPGGYSNQPQHF
NA	TRBV14	TRBJ1-2	TRBD1	TGTGCCAGCAGCCAAGAGTCAAATGTCCGTTACAGGGGTTCGCATGGCTACACCTTC	CASSQESNVRYRGSHGYTF
NA	TRBV6-5	TRBJ1-4	NA	TGTGCCAGCACCGGAGGGTTTGAAAAACTGTTTTTT	CASTGGFEKLFF
NA	TRBV7-2	TRBJ2-5	NA	TGTGCCAGCAGCTTAGTTATGGGCAACCAAGAGACCCAGTACTTC	CASSLVMGNQETQYF
NA	TRBV5-6	TRBJ1-6	NA	TGTGCCAGCAGCCTCAGGAATTCACCCCTCCACTTT	CASSLRNSPLHF
NA	TRBV6-2/TRBV6-3	TRBJ1-5	TRBD1	TGTGCCAGCAGTTCGACAGGGGGCAGTCAGCCCCAGCATTTT	CASSSTGGSQPQHF
NA	TRBV24-1	TRBJ2-4	NA	TGTGCCACCCACAGTGATAACCCAGGGGAGATCGAGGCCAAAAACATTCAGTACTTC	CATHSDNPGEIEAKNIQYF